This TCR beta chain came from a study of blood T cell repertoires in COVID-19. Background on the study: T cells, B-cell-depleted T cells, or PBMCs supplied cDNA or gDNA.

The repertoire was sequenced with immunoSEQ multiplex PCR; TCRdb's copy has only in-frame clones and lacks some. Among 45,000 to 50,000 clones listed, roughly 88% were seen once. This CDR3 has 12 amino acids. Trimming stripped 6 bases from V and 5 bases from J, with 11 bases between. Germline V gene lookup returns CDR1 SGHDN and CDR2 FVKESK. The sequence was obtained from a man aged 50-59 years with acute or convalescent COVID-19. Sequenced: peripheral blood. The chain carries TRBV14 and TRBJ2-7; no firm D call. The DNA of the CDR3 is TGTGCCAGCAGACGGCTAGGCCACGAGCAGTACTTC. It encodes CASRRLGHEQYF.